This T cell receptor beta chain was recorded in a study of T cells after yellow fever vaccination. The overall study: When fractions had low cell numbers, they were prepared with SMART-Seq v4 Ultra Low Input. Regarding the study as a whole: Reappearing after the booster were most of the clones from primary vaccination (about 96% CD4, 85% to 90% CD8).

With V trimmed by 3 bases and J by 3 bases, 17 bases remained unmatched. The length of the CDR3 is 20 residues. This clonotype has more than one count but fewer than ten. Its specificity is unknown. One entry per CDR3 protein, called by TCRdb with MiXCR from the 5' RACE reads. The sample carries 300,000 to 350,000 distinct CDR3 sequences, roughly 8.6% recorded once. Sequenced material: PBMCs, taken about 49 days after the first yellow fever vaccination. The V gene is TRBV12-3 or TRBV12-4, the J gene TRBJ1-4; 9 bases agree with TRBD1. The source of this sequence is a man between 18 and 29 years old who received the YFV17D yellow fever vaccine. The CDR3 is CASSLWGQGRAYPANEKLFF. The CDR3 DNA sequence: TGTGCCAGCAGTTTGTGGGGACAGGGCAGGGCGTATCCCGCTAATGAAAAACTGTTTTTT.